The 18 T cell receptor beta chains below were found in one sample sequenced in a study of blood T cells in healthy people across ages. A second PCR of 7 to 11 cycles used a sample-barcoded 5' primer and a J-beta primer mix. TCRdb redid the calling of the 5' RACE reads with MiXCR, one entry per CDR3 protein. The sample lists approximately 800,000 distinct CDR3 sequences; around 45% were seen once. The sequenced material came from blood. Every receptor here comes from a man at least 80 years old in good health.

V is TRBV7-2 and J is TRBJ2-1; 9 bases map to TRBD2. V gave up 8 bases and J gave up 6 bases; unmatched junction bases: 8. The CDR3 loop spans 14 amino acids. Germline V CDR1 and CDR2: SGHTA, FQGNSA. This chain's CDR3 is CASGGGDPGNEQFF. The CDR3 nucleotides are TGTGCCAGCGGCGGGGGGGACCCGGGCAATGAGCAGTTCTTC.

This clonotype has more than one count but fewer than ten. The chain carries TRBV29-1 and TRBJ2-7, with TRBD2 matching over 10 bases. The CDR3 loop spans 15 amino acids. In germline, CDR1 is SQVTM, CDR2 ANQGSEA. V lost 5 bases, J lost 2 bases, and 9 bases stayed unmatched. The CDR3 spells CSVIAPSGRAYEQYF. The CDR3 DNA is TGCAGCGTTATAGCACCTAGCGGGAGAGCCTACGAGCAGTACTTC.

V gene TRBV7-2 combines with J gene TRBJ2-3; 10 nucleotides align to TRBD1. This CDR3 comprises 15 residues. V shed 5 bases, J shed 4 bases, and the junction held 6 bases outside the gene matches. The V gene's germline CDR1 is SGHTA and CDR2 FQGNSA. CDR3 protein: CASSGDRGGSDTQYF. The CDR3 region has the DNA TGTGCCAGCAGCGGGGACAGGGGAGGATCAGATACGCAGTATTTT.

This clonotype was seen a few times. The J gene is TRBJ2-7, the V gene TRBV7-2; D remains unclear. The CDR3 spans 13 residues. Germline V gene sequence: CDR1 SGHTA, CDR2 FQGNSA. V was clipped by 5 bases and J by 5 bases, with 13 bases between them. The CDR3 DNA is TGTGCCAGCAGCCCGGCGGCACGCCACGAGCAGTACTTC. Its protein product is CASSPAARHEQYF. Variable domain in full (rest from reference TRBV7-2 and TRBJ2-7): GAGVSQSPSNKVTEKGKDVELRCDPISGHTALYWYRQSLGQGLEFLIYFQGNSAPDKSGLPSDRFSAERTGGSVSTLTIQRTQQEDSAVYLCASSPAARHEQYFGPGTRLTVT.

The CDR3 region has the DNA TGTGCCAGCAGCTTAACGCGGACGCAGACTGAAGCTTTCTTT. Residues: CASSLTRTQTEAFF. V usage is TRBV11-2 and J usage is TRBJ1-1; D call uncertain. This CDR3 spans 14 amino acids. V was clipped by 2 bases and J by 5 bases, with 12 bases between them. Germline CDR1 reads SGHAT; CDR2 reads FQNNGV.

This chain connects TRBV27 to TRBJ1-5; 7 bases agree with TRBD1. The CDR3 runs 13 residues. CDR1 is MNHEY and CDR2 is SMNVEV in the germline V gene (reference sequence). V trimming: 6 bases; J trimming: 3 bases; junction bases outside the gene matches: 2. CDR3 DNA sequence: TGTGCCAGCAGCGGGACAGTCAATCAGCCCCAGCATTTT. This translates into CASSGTVNQPQHF.

The J gene is TRBJ2-2, the V gene TRBV6-5; D may be TRBD1 or TRBD2 (5 bases each). Germline CDR1 and CDR2: MNHEY and SVGAGI. With 5 bases removed from V and 6 bases from J, the gap between germline ends came to 13 bases. This CDR3 comprises 14 residues. The CDR3, as DNA: TGTGCCAGCAGTAGGGACCTTAGGGCCGGGGAGCTGTTTTTT. Translation gives CASSRDLRAGELFF.

The chain has TRBV20-1 and TRBJ2-7; TRBD2 matches at 10 bases. J lost 2 bases, V lost 6 bases, and 7 bases had no gene match. The CDR3 runs to 14 residues. The germline V gene encodes CDR1 DFQATT and CDR2 SNEGSKA (reference sequence). Here the CDR3 DNA reads TGCAGTGCGAATCTAGCGGGAGCTCCCTACGAGCAGTACTTC. It translates to CSANLAGAPYEQYF.

The CDR3, as DNA: TGCAGTGCTAACCCAAATGGGGGCCTCGTTAATGAAAAACTGTTTTTT. Protein sequence: CSANPNGGLVNEKLFF. V usage is TRBV20-1 and J usage is TRBJ1-4; D perhaps matches TRBD1 (6 bases). CDR1 and CDR2 from the germline V gene are DFQATT and SNEGSKA (reference sequence). The CDR3 has 16 amino acids. Trimming left V 4 bases short and J 4 bases short, with 19 bases between.

The genes are TRBV24-1 and TRBJ2-5; D is unresolved. The CDR3 covers 15 residues. Germline V gene sequence: CDR1 KGHDR, CDR2 SFDVKD. Trimming cost V 1 base and J 2 bases, with 10 bases left between them. CDR3 residues: CATSDLKAAQETQYF. CDR3 coding DNA: TGTGCCACCAGTGATTTAAAGGCAGCTCAAGAGACCCAGTACTTC.

This chain links TRBV6-2 or TRBV6-3 with TRBJ2-1, with 8 bases fitting TRBD2. Germline trimming cut 8 bases from V and 4 bases from J; bases unmatched to any gene: 16. The germline V gene has CDR1 MNHEY and CDR2 SVGEGT. The CDR3 totals 17 residues. This CDR3 reads CASSFPPSQREYNEQFF. CDR3 in DNA: TGTGCCAGCTCCTTCCCCCCGTCCCAGCGGGAGTACAATGAGCAGTTCTTC.

The table lists this clonotype with a few counts. This rearrangement joins TRBV5-5 to TRBJ2-3; D is unclear. Looked up from germline, CDR1 is SGHKS and CDR2 is YYEKEE (reference sequence). The CDR3 runs to 13 residues. V dropped 0 bases and J dropped 4 bases, with 6 bases sitting between them. The CDR3, as DNA: TGTGCCAGCAGCTTGGAGAGTCCAGATACGCAGTATTTT. Amino acid sequence: CASSLESPDTQYF.

There are many counts of this clonotype. DNA of the CDR3: TGTGCCAGCACCCCAGGGACAGGAACCTACGAGCAGTACTTC. Residues: CASTPGTGTYEQYF. This chain connects TRBV16 to TRBJ2-7; 8 bases line up with TRBD1. Germline V gene lookup returns CDR1 KGHSY and CDR2 FQNENV. The CDR3 loop spans 14 amino acids. With 7 bases clipped from V and 2 bases from J, the junction kept 7 bases outside the gene matches.

The table lists this clonotype with a few counts. The chain carries TRBV12-3 or TRBV12-4 and TRBJ2-5, with a weak D call TRBD2 (5 bases). This CDR3 has 15 residues. V lost 2 bases, J lost 5 bases, and 15 bases lay in between. This chain's CDR3 is CASSLIAKKMETQYF. The CDR3 DNA follows: TGTGCCAGCAGTTTAATAGCGAAAAAGATGGAGACCCAGTACTTC.

The chain recombines TRBV7-3 with TRBJ2-3, with 12 bases lining up with TRBD1. Germline CDR1 is SGHTA and CDR2 is FQGTGA. V gave up 4 bases and J gave up 4 bases; unmatched junction bases: 9. CDR3 length: 17 residues. The CDR3 reads CASSSLGTGGAADTQYF. CDR3 nucleotide sequence: TGTGCCAGCAGCTCACTGGGGACAGGGGGCGCGGCAGATACGCAGTATTTT.

About this clonotype: A clone one base away is much larger, so this may be a read error. V usage is TRBV29-1 and J usage is TRBJ1-1; 7 nucleotides match TRBD1. In germline, CDR1 is SQVTM, CDR2 ANQGSEA. The CDR3 loop spans 12 amino acids. Here the CDR3 reads CGVVQGVVEAFF. DNA of the CDR3: TGCGGCGTTGTTCAGGGGGTGGTTGAAGCTTTCTTT.

The table lists this clonotype with a few counts. This sequence joins TRBV6-2 or TRBV6-3 and TRBJ2-1, with 12 positions matching TRBD2. Germline V gives CDR1 MNHEY, CDR2 SVGEGT. V was clipped by 4 bases and J by 7 bases; unmatched bases: 5. The CDR3 loop spans 15 amino acids. DNA of the CDR3: TGTGCCAGCAGTTTCGGGACTAGCGGGCTTAATGAGCAGTTCTTC. As protein: CASSFGTSGLNEQFF.

CDR3 loop: CSVGGTPEGHGQFF. The CDR3 DNA follows: TGCAGCGTAGGGGGTACTCCGGAGGGCCATGGGCAGTTCTTC. V is TRBV29-1 and J is TRBJ2-1; D is possibly TRBD1 or TRBD2 (6 bases each). This CDR3 comprises 14 residues. V gave up 6 bases and J gave up 12 bases, with 24 bases separating them. Germline lookup yields CDR1 SQVTM and CDR2 ANQGSEA.